This TCR beta chain was found in a study of vaccination effects on CD4 cells after COVID-19. Study findings and constraints: Marked clonal contraction of infection- and vaccine-induced clones was seen late after vaccination. Early post-infection timepoints were missing from the study, which also had few convalescent patients. The vaccine-induced clones of healthy vaccinees included only 1 of 255 that cross-reacted with common cold coronaviruses.

Before sequencing took place, the ViraFEST assay used viral peptide pools to expand antigen-specific CD4+ T cells. The authors isolated CD4+ T cells after about eleven days of culture. Vaccinees lacked prior SARS-CoV-2 infection and tested negative for nucleocapsid antibodies. The authors exchanged half the medium for IL-2 medium on days 3 and 7. The assay was immunoSEQ multiplex PCR, and TCRdb's table has in-frame clones only and misses some. The sample has about 40,000 clones; roughly 70% are singletons. Germline V CDR1 and CDR2: SGHTA, FQGNSA. The CDR3 has 14 amino acids. V was clipped by 1 base and J by 7 bases, with 14 bases between them. This clone has a single count. The target antigen is unknown.

V gene TRBV7-2 combines with J gene TRBJ2-7; D gene ambiguous. The TCR sequence derives from a human donor who received a COVID-19 vaccine. The input for sequencing was CD4+ T cells from PBMCs cultured with SARS-CoV-2 spike peptides, taken before COVID-19 vaccination. The CDR3 region has the DNA TGTGCCAGCAGCTTAGGAGGCTCGGACCCTGAGCAGTACTTC. Translated, it gives CASSLGGSDPEQYF.